One sample yielded the 30 T cell receptor beta chains listed below, sequenced in a study of cytomegalovirus exposure and HLA in healthy donors. Researchers ran the PCR with 60 Vbeta and 13 Jbeta primers. Method: immunoSEQ multiplex PCR; TCRdb's copy keeps in-frame clones and lacks some. Of tens of thousands of clones listed, less than 70% are singletons. Sequencing was done on a sample of PBMCs. Every receptor here comes from a woman aged 45-65 years in good health and CMV-seronegative.

The rearrangement uses TRBV19 and TRBJ1-1; D may be TRBD1 (5 bases). Per germline, CDR1 LNHDA and CDR2 SQIVND (reference sequence). V shed 3 bases and J shed 7 bases, with 12 bases lying between them. The CDR3 sequence is 13 residues long. In DNA, the CDR3 is TGTGCCAGTAGTATGGTTCGACAGCTTGAAGCTTTCTTT. This gives the protein CASSMVRQLEAFF. The full variable domain, rest sourced from reference TRBV19 and TRBJ1-1, is DGGITQSPKYLFRKEGQNVTLSCEQNLNHDAMYWYRQDPGQGLRLIYYSQIVNDFQKGDIAEGYSVSREKKESFPLTVTSAQKNPTAFYLCASSMVRQLEAFFGQGTRLTVV.

V usage is TRBV4-1 and J usage is TRBJ2-5; no firm D call. Between the trimmed V and J ends, which lost 1 base and 3 bases, there was a span of 9 bases. The germline CDR1 and CDR2 sequences are MGHRA and YSYEKL. The CDR3 sequence is 14 residues long. CDR3 region: CASSQGAVKETQYF. CDR3 in DNA: TGCGCCAGCAGCCAAGGCGCCGTGAAAGAGACCCAGTACTTC.

This rearrangement joins TRBV5-1 to TRBJ1-2; D is ambiguous. Deletions cut 0 bases from V and 8 bases from J, with 17 bases between. CDR3 length equals 15 residues. Germline V gene data show CDR1 as SGHRS and CDR2 as YFSETQ. The chain's CDR3 is CASSLDGGAGGGYTF. The CDR3 region has the DNA TGCGCCAGCAGCTTGGATGGTGGCGCCGGAGGCGGCTACACCTTC.

This clone was seen more than once but under ten times. V gene TRBV10-3 combines with J gene TRBJ1-2; 8 bases align to TRBD1. CDR1 and CDR2 (germline): ENHRY, SYGVKD. The CDR3 sequence is 15 residues long. With V trimmed by 0 bases and J by 6 bases, 6 bases remained unmatched. The CDR3 DNA sequence: TGTGCCATCAGTGAGTCTGGACAGGGCGGGGATGGCTACACCTTC. As protein: CAISESGQGGDGYTF.

This chain uses TRBV28 with TRBJ2-3; 7 nucleotides align to TRBD2. The CDR3 is 17 residues long. With 4 bases clipped from V and 6 bases from J, the junction kept 16 bases outside the gene matches. Germline CDR1 MDHEN, CDR2 SYDVKM. CDR3 sequence reads: CASSSLLGLGPIDTQYF. The CDR3 coding sequence is TGTGCCAGCAGTTCTTTGCTCGGACTAGGACCTATTGATACGCAGTATTTT. The variable domain in full, completed from reference TRBV28 and TRBJ2-3, reads DVKVTQSSRYLVKRTGEKVFLECVQDMDHENMFWYRQDPGLGLRLIYFSYDVKMKEKGDIPEGYSVSREKKERFSLILESASTNQTSMYLCASSSLLGLGPIDTQYFGPGTRLTVL.

This rearrangement joins TRBV29-1 to TRBJ2-7; D gene uncertain. V was clipped by 5 bases and J by 0 bases, with 14 bases between them. The CDR3 covers 14 residues. The V gene's germline CDR1 is SQVTM and CDR2 ANQGSEA. The CDR3 is CSVSGYQSSYEQYF. Written as DNA, the CDR3 is TGCAGCGTTTCAGGCTATCAAAGCTCCTACGAGCAGTACTTC.

The chain combines TRBV10-3 with TRBJ2-7; D gene unclear. Germline V gene data show CDR1 as ENHRY and CDR2 as SYGVKD. V was trimmed by 8 bases and J by 3 bases, leaving 8 bases between them. The CDR3 runs 11 residues. CDR3 coding DNA: TGTGCCATCCGCGAAAACTACGAGCAGTACTTC. Encoded protein: CAIRENYEQYF.

The chain joins TRBV29-1 to TRBJ1-4; D is possibly TRBD1 (6 bases). Germline V lookup: CDR1 SQVTM, CDR2 ANQGSEA. V was trimmed by 4 bases and J by 8 bases, leaving 14 bases between them. The CDR3 has 13 residues. CDR3 DNA sequence: TGCAGCGTTGGGGGGGGCGTTCGGGAAAAACTGTTTTTT. This encodes CSVGGGVREKLFF.

This CDR3 is CASSLGAGSYNEQFF. The CDR3 coding sequence is TGCGCCAGCAGCTTGGGAGCGGGGTCCTACAATGAGCAGTTCTTC. The rearrangement joins TRBV5-1 to TRBJ2-1, with 7 bases identical to TRBD2. CDR1 and CDR2 (germline): SGHRS, YFSETQ. The CDR3 has 15 residues. With 0 bases clipped from V and 1 base from J, the junction kept 1 base outside the gene matches. Full variable domain (rest looked up from reference TRBV5-1 and TRBJ2-1): KAGVTQTPRYLIKTRGQQVTLSCSPISGHRSVSWYQQTPGQGLQFLFEYFSETQRNKGNFPGRFSGRQFSNSRSEMNVSTLELGDSALYLCASSLGAGSYNEQFFGPGTRLTVL.

The chain carries TRBV5-1 and TRBJ2-7; TRBD1 matches 9 bases. In germline, CDR1 is SGHRS, CDR2 YFSETQ. Losses at the gene ends were 4 bases for V and 7 bases for J; bases not matched to a gene: 9. The CDR3 spans 14 residues. Here the CDR3 reads CASSRDRDLGEQYF. The CDR3 DNA is TGCGCCAGCAGCCGGGACAGGGACCTCGGGGAGCAGTACTTC.

This chain links TRBV19 with TRBJ1-3; D might be TRBD1 (5 bases). CDR3 length equals 17 residues. Germline V gene data show CDR1 as LNHDA and CDR2 as SQIVND (reference sequence). Trimming removed 1 base from V and 0 bases from J, with 13 bases in between. CDR3 DNA sequence: TGTGCCAGTAGTATAGGGGCGGGGACGAGCTCTGGAAACACCATATATTTT. It codes for CASSIGAGTSSGNTIYF.

The V gene is TRBV7-6, the J gene TRBJ1-2; maybe TRBD1 (5 bases). The ends were cut back, 5 bases at V and 6 bases at J, with 16 bases in the middle. This CDR3 is built from 14 residues. Germline assignment: CDR1 SGHVS and CDR2 FNYEAQ. In DNA, the CDR3 is TGTGCCAGCAGCCCCCACGCGGGGCCAGATGGCTACACCTTC. Translation gives CASSPHAGPDGYTF.

The chain is built from TRBV6-4 and TRBJ1-1; D remains unclear. V lost 2 bases and J 5 bases, leaving 12 bases between the germline ends. Germline V CDR1 and CDR2: MRHNA, SNTAGT. The CDR3 has 14 residues. The CDR3 region is CASSDEGGLTEAFF. The CDR3 nucleotides read TGTGCCAGCAGTGACGAAGGTGGACTTACTGAAGCTTTCTTT.

The rearrangement uses TRBV19 and TRBJ2-1; 10 positions agree with TRBD2. CDR3 length: 18 amino acids. V dropped 6 bases and J dropped 0; count of bases not matched to a gene: 11. CDR1 LNHDA and CDR2 SQIVND come from the germline V gene (reference sequence). This chain's CDR3 is CASSSRKSSGSSYNEQFF. CDR3 in DNA: TGTGCCAGTAGCTCTAGAAAGTCTAGCGGGAGCTCCTACAATGAGCAGTTCTTC.

This chain links TRBV28 with TRBJ1-5, with 7 bases aligning to TRBD1. Losses at the gene ends were 7 bases for V and 5 bases for J; bases not matched to a gene: 8. The CDR3 extends over 14 amino acids. Germline CDR1 and CDR2: MDHEN and SYDVKM. CDR3 bases: TGTGCCAGCAAAATGGGACAGCACTATCAGCCCCAGCATTTT. Its protein product is CASKMGQHYQPQHF.

J is TRBJ2-7 and V is TRBV19, with D possibly being TRBD1 (6 bases). The CDR3 has 16 residues. V was shortened by 4 bases and J by 0 bases, with 16 bases between the two germline ends. The V gene's germline CDR1 is LNHDA and CDR2 SQIVND (reference sequence). The CDR3, as DNA: TGTGCCAGTAGTACGCAAGGGGGAGTCAACTCCTACGAGCAGTACTTC. The encoded protein is CASSTQGGVNSYEQYF.

The chain carries TRBV7-2 and TRBJ2-7; 9 bases align to TRBD1. J gave up 3 bases and V 4 bases, and 4 bases lay outside the gene matches. This CDR3 has 14 amino acids. CDR1 is SGHTA and CDR2 is FQGNSA in the germline V gene. The CDR3 DNA follows: TGTGCCAGCAGCTCGGGACAGGGACGCTACGAGCAGTACTTC. Translating gives CASSSGQGRYEQYF.

The chain carries TRBV6-6 and TRBJ2-3, with 8 bases aligning to TRBD2. CDR1 is MNHNY and CDR2 is SVGAGI in the germline V gene (reference sequence). The CDR3 is made up of 14 amino acids. V was clipped by 6 bases and J by 3 bases; unmatched bases: 5. CDR3 DNA: TGTGCCAGCAGAGCGGGAGCGGCGACAGATACGCAGTATTTT. Translated: CASRAGAATDTQYF.

The chain is built from TRBV30 and TRBJ2-1, with 7 nucleotides matching TRBD1. The J segment lost 4 bases and the V segment lost 3 bases, leaving 9 bases of the junction unmatched. Germline-derived CDR1 and CDR2 are GTSNPN and SVGIG (reference sequence). This CDR3 has 15 amino acids. The CDR3 nucleotides are TGTGCCTGGAGAGGATCCGGGACAGTGTACAATGAGCAGTTCTTC. It codes for CAWRGSGTVYNEQFF. The entire variable domain, with the rest obtained from reference TRBV30 and TRBJ2-1, is as follows: SQTIHQWPATLVQPVGSPLSLECTVEGTSNPNLYWYRQAAGRGLQLLFYSVGIGQISSEVPQNLSASRPQDRQFILSSKKLLLSDSGFYLCAWRGSGTVYNEQFFGPGTRLTVL.

The V gene is TRBV4-1, the J gene TRBJ2-1, with 11 bases matching TRBD2. The CDR3 totals 19 residues. Germline trimming cut 3 bases from V and 5 bases from J; bases unmatched to any gene: 15. Germline V gives CDR1 MGHRA, CDR2 YSYEKL. CDR3 nucleotide sequence: TGCGCCAGCAGCCAGCGAAATACCTTAGCGGGAGGGCCTCACAATGAGCAGTTCTTC. Translated: CASSQRNTLAGGPHNEQFF.

The rearrangement uses TRBV5-4 and TRBJ2-1; TRBD2 agrees at 9 bases. The CDR3 is 16 amino acids. Trimming cost V 0 bases and J 2 bases; bases outside gene matches: 3. Germline lookup yields CDR1 SGHNT and CDR2 YYREEE (reference sequence). Written as DNA, the CDR3 is TGTGCCAGCAGCTTGGTAGCGGGAGCGGCCTACAATGAGCAGTTCTTC. Translation gives CASSLVAGAAYNEQFF.

Remarks on this clone: The same CDR3 arises from other DNA sequences in this sample as well. This chain connects TRBV4-3 to TRBJ1-4; TRBD1 aligns across 9 bases. V shed 3 bases, J shed 7 bases, and the junction held 3 bases outside the gene matches. Germline-derived CDR1 and CDR2 are LGHNA and YSLEER. CDR3 length equals 14 residues. The DNA for the CDR3 is TGCGCCAGCAGCCAGGGACAGGGTGGTGAAAAACTGTTTTTT. This translates into CASSQGQGGEKLFF.

This chain links TRBV5-1 with TRBJ1-4; D uncertain. Trimming removed 1 base at V and 3 bases at J, with 7 bases between. Germline CDR1 SGHRS, CDR2 YFSETQ. This CDR3 spans 14 amino acids. The CDR3 sequence is CASSLNSPNEKLFF. The CDR3 DNA reads as TGCGCCAGCAGCTTGAACAGCCCTAATGAAAAACTGTTTTTT.

This clone was seen only a few times. The rearrangement links TRBV5-6 to TRBJ2-1; 10 bases agree with TRBD2. Trimming took 4 bases from V and 6 from J; bases not matched to a gene: 13. Germline V lookup: CDR1 SGHDT, CDR2 YYEEEE. The CDR3 is 17 residues long. The CDR3 reads CASSPGLGLAGANEQFF. CDR3 DNA sequence: TGTGCCAGCAGCCCCGGACTTGGCCTAGCGGGAGCCAATGAGCAGTTCTTC. Full variable domain (rest looked up from reference TRBV5-6 and TRBJ2-1): DAGVTQSPTHLIKTRGQQVTLRCSPKSGHDTVSWYQQALGQGPQFIFQYYEEEERQRGNFPDRFSGHQFPNYSSELNVNALLLGDSALYLCASSPGLGLAGANEQFFGPGTRLTVL.

In the case of this clone: Additional DNA sequences in this sample encode the identical CDR3. This chain uses TRBV28 with TRBJ1-4; TRBD1 might be the D (6 bases). The germline V gene has CDR1 MDHEN and CDR2 SYDVKM. V shed 5 bases and J shed 0 bases, with 10 bases lying between them. The CDR3 runs to 15 residues. The CDR3 DNA is TGTGCCAGCAGTACCTCAGGGGCAACTAATGAAAAACTGTTTTTT. Translation gives CASSTSGATNEKLFF. The full variable domain, with the rest looked up from reference TRBV28 and TRBJ1-4, is DVKVTQSSRYLVKRTGEKVFLECVQDMDHENMFWYRQDPGLGLRLIYFSYDVKMKEKGDIPEGYSVSREKKERFSLILESASTNQTSMYLCASSTSGATNEKLFFGSGTQLSVL.

This chain joins TRBV9 and TRBJ2-3; TRBD2 aligns across 11 bases. The CDR3 has 14 residues. The V segment lost 5 bases and the J segment 8 bases; nucleotides outside the gene matches: 7. Germline loops: CDR1 SGDLS, CDR2 YYNGEE. The CDR3 here is CASRSSGGLGTQYF. CDR3 nucleotides: TGTGCCAGCAGGTCTAGCGGGGGGCTCGGTACGCAGTATTTT.

J is TRBJ2-1 and V is TRBV6-5, with 9 bases lining up with TRBD2. Trimming removed 6 bases from V and 7 bases from J; junction bases left unmatched: 10. Germline CDR1 reads MNHEY; CDR2 reads SVGAGI. The CDR3 spans 15 residues. In nucleotides, the CDR3 is TGTGCCAGCAGCCGCCGCGCGGGAGGGCCTAATGAGCAGTTCTTC. Its protein is CASSRRAGGPNEQFF.

This clone was counted between two and nine times. This chain links TRBV6-5 with TRBJ1-2, with 7 bases matching TRBD1. Losses at the gene ends were 6 bases for V and 8 bases for J; bases not matched to a gene: 12. Germline V gene data show CDR1 as MNHEY and CDR2 as SVGAGI. The length of the CDR3 is 14 residues. CDR3 sequence (DNA): TGTGCCAGCAGCTTCTTAGACAGGGACGTAGGCTACACCTTC. Translating gives CASSFLDRDVGYTF.

This clone showed up just a few times. The J gene is TRBJ1-1, the V gene TRBV18; 9 bases line up with TRBD1. Germline lookup yields CDR1 KGHSH and CDR2 LQKENI. J lost 1 base, V lost 2 bases, and 2 bases had no gene match. This CDR3 spans 15 amino acids. The CDR3 reads CASSPAQGANTEAFF. The CDR3 DNA sequence: TGTGCCAGCTCACCAGCACAGGGGGCGAACACTGAAGCTTTCTTT.

This chain links TRBV15 with TRBJ2-2, with D maybe TRBD1 (6 bases). This CDR3 has 17 residues. V was pared by 1 base and J by 10 bases, with 22 bases between. The germline gives CDR1 LNHNV, CDR2 YYDKDF (reference sequence). Written as DNA, the CDR3 is TGTGCCACCAGCAGAGTGGTAGGAACTACAGGGCTTGAGGAGCTGTTTTTT. Translation gives CATSRVVGTTGLEELFF. Combining the CDR3 with reference TRBV15 and TRBJ2-2 gives the whole variable domain DAMVIQNPRYQVTQFGKPVTLSCSQTLNHNVMYWYQQKSSQAPKLLFHYYDKDFNNEADTPDNFQSRRPNTSFCFLDIRSPGLGDTAMYLCATSRVVGTTGLEELFFGEGSRLTVL.